This T cell receptor beta chain was captured by sequencing in a study of blood T cell repertoires in COVID-19. Study details: The origin of the acute and convalescent COVID-19 samples was the United States, Italy and Spain. Nucleic acid was either cDNA or gDNA, and it came from T cells, B-cell-depleted T cells, or PBMCs.

As handled by the study authors: Counts of nucleated cells, estimated from reference gene primer amplification, were obtained. Generated by immunoSEQ multiplex PCR, the TCRdb table keeps only in-frame clones and is missing some. For V, J and clone size, that table is used; D and trimming come from the DNA. The table has 120,000 or so clones, around four fifths seen once. This clone came up once. The CDR3 length is 14 residues. V trimming: 6 bases; J trimming: 3 bases; junction bases outside the gene matches: 7. CDR1 and CDR2 from the germline V gene are LNHDA and SQIVND (reference sequence). The specimen sequenced was peripheral blood. The clonotype was recovered from a human donor in a cohort sampled during active COVID-19. The genes are TRBV19 and TRBJ1-1; the match to TRBD1 covers 7 bases. CDR3 bases: TGTGCCAGTAGCTTCGACAGGGCTCACACTGAAGCTTTCTTT. This translates into CASSFDRAHTEAFF. The full variable domain, its missing parts supplied by reference TRBV19 and TRBJ1-1, is DGGITQSPKYLFRKEGQNVTLSCEQNLNHDAMYWYRQDPGQGLRLIYYSQIVNDFQKGDIAEGYSVSREKKESFPLTVTSAQKNPTAFYLCASSFDRAHTEAFFGQGTRLTVV.